One T cell receptor beta chain is described in this entry. Its specificity is unknown. The data derive from a study of graft-versus-host responses after intestinal transplantation. Study background: Multivisceral, liver-intestinal, or isolated intestinal grafts were transplanted into recipients.

The V gene's germline CDR1 is MDHEN and CDR2 SYDVKM. Trimming removed 1 base from V and 4 bases from J, with 10 bases in between. This CDR3 spans 15 amino acids. Produced via immunoSEQ multiplex PCR; TCRdb's table is partial and in-frame only. The sample has over 9,000 clones, roughly 96% seen once; the top ten hold around 16%. Study findings and constraints: GvH clones turned up in recipient marrow; some had shown up first in ileum or blood.

The source is a human patient who received an intestinal transplant, so some T cells may come from the graft donor. The chain uses TRBV28 and TRBJ2-2; no firm D call. This material consisted of bone marrow, taken about 520 days after intestinal transplantation. CDR3 residues: CASSLFAMSTGELFF. The CDR3 region has the DNA TGTGCCAGCAGTTTATTTGCCATGTCCACCGGGGAGCTGTTTTTT.